The 16 T cell receptor beta chains given below trace back to one sample, sequenced in a study of graft-versus-host responses after intestinal transplantation. The table came from immunoSEQ multiplex PCR; TCRdb's copy has only in-frame clones and leaves some out. The table lists 50,000 to 75,000 clones, roughly 93% of them singletons, with around 0.4% in the top ten. Their antigens remain unidentified. The material was unstimulated CD4+ T cells sorted from spleen or lymph node cells, obtained before transplant. The receptors originated from a human donor who was the organ donor for an intestinal transplant.

This chain connects TRBV10-3 to TRBJ2-3; 9 bases are shared with TRBD2. The germline gives CDR1 ENHRY, CDR2 SYGVKD. This CDR3 region has 17 residues. V lost 10 bases, J lost 0 bases, and 14 bases stayed unmatched. CDR3 residues: CATKRASGATSTDTQYF. The CDR3 region has the DNA TGTGCCACTAAAAGGGCTAGCGGGGCCACTAGCACAGATACGCAGTATTTT.

The V gene is TRBV10-3, the J gene TRBJ2-3; weak D call: TRBD2 (6 bases). The ends were cut back, 6 bases at V and 5 bases at J, with 12 bases in the middle. In germline, CDR1 is ENHRY, CDR2 SYGVKD. The CDR3 runs to 13 residues. The DNA for the CDR3 is TGTGCCATCAGAGGCGGGGTAATAGATACGCAGTATTTT. As protein: CAIRGGVIDTQYF.

The chain employs TRBV10-3 and TRBJ1-2; unclear D gene. This CDR3 region has 13 residues. The germline V and J ends were trimmed by 6 bases and 2 bases, with 10 bases remaining between them. Germline-derived CDR1 and CDR2 are ENHRY and SYGVKD. CDR3 region: CAIRLEPNYGYTF. In DNA, the CDR3 is TGTGCCATCAGGCTAGAACCGAACTATGGCTACACCTTC.

This chain joins TRBV2 and TRBJ1-1, with D maybe TRBD1 (5 bases). Germline V gives CDR1 SNHLY, CDR2 FYNNEI. This CDR3 is built from 14 residues. Trimming left V 2 bases short and J 1 base short, with 8 bases between. The CDR3 sequence is CASSEQGENTEAFF. The DNA of the CDR3 is TGTGCCAGCAGTGAACAGGGCGAGAACACTGAAGCTTTCTTT.

The chain has TRBV19 and TRBJ1-6; TRBD1 aligns across 10 bases. Germline V gene lookup returns CDR1 LNHDA and CDR2 SQIVND (reference sequence). This CDR3 has 16 amino acids. V trimming: 1 base; J trimming: 10 bases; junction bases outside the gene matches: 7. CDR3 sequence (DNA): TGTGCCAGTAGTATAGGGGACAGGGGCAAGCGGTCACCCCTCCACTTT. Its translation is CASSIGDRGKRSPLHF.

This clone has a single count. V usage is TRBV6-5 and J usage is TRBJ2-1, with D perhaps TRBD1 or TRBD2 (5 bases each). Germline V CDR1 and CDR2: MNHEY, SVGAGI. The CDR3 is 14 amino acids. V was clipped by 5 bases and J by 5 bases, with 13 bases between them. In nucleotides, the CDR3 is TGTGCCAGCAGTACGATCACGGGGCACAATGAGCAGTTCTTC. Protein product: CASSTITGHNEQFF.

In nucleotides, the CDR3 is TGTGCCAGCAGCGCACAGGGGATCTTTACCTTCTATGGCTACACCTTC. It yields the protein CASSAQGIFTFYGYTF. The chain combines TRBV7-2 with TRBJ1-2; 7 bases match TRBD1. This CDR3 has 16 residues. V shed 5 bases, J shed 4 bases, and the junction held 13 bases outside the gene matches. Looked up from germline, CDR1 is SGHTA and CDR2 is FQGNSA.

This clone was seen once. Written as DNA, the CDR3 is TGTGCCAGCACCACGGGACTAGCGGGGGGTCAAGAGACCCAGTACTTC. Translating it yields CASTTGLAGGQETQYF. The chain employs TRBV2 and TRBJ2-5; 15 bases align to TRBD2. Germline V gene sequence: CDR1 SNHLY, CDR2 FYNNEI. Germline trimming cut 7 bases from V and 2 bases from J; bases unmatched to any gene: 5. This CDR3 contains 16 residues. Using reference TRBV2 and TRBJ2-5 for the parts outside the CDR3, the full variable domain is EPEVTQTPSHQVTQMGQEVILRCVPISNHLYFYWYRQILGQKVEFLVSFYNNEISEKSEIFDDQFSVERPDGSNFTLKIRSTKLEDSAMYFCASTTGLAGGQETQYFGPGTRLLVL.

This sequence joins TRBV6-6 and TRBJ1-5; D ambiguous. The CDR3 spans 13 residues. Germline lookup yields CDR1 MNHNY and CDR2 SVGAGI (reference sequence). V shed 7 bases and J shed 4 bases, with 11 bases lying between them. As DNA, the CDR3 is TGTGCCAGCATCAAAGGAGGGAATCAGCCCCAGCATTTT. Its translation is CASIKGGNQPQHF.

The chain uses TRBV11-2 and TRBJ2-3, with 10 bases aligning to TRBD2. Germline V gene data show CDR1 as SGHAT and CDR2 as FQNNGV. The CDR3 covers 16 residues. Losses at the gene ends were 7 bases for V and 1 base for J; bases not matched to a gene: 8. The CDR3 region is CASTPLAGVRTDTQYF. The CDR3 bases are TGTGCCAGCACCCCCCTAGCGGGGGTGCGCACAGATACGCAGTATTTT.

This chain joins TRBV5-8 and TRBJ1-2, with 8 bases aligning to TRBD1. CDR3 length: 13 residues. The germline gives CDR1 SGHTS, CDR2 YDEGEE. Losses at the gene ends were 0 bases for V and 8 bases for J; bases not matched to a gene: 3. CDR3 sequence reads: CASSLGRQGGYTF. The DNA of the CDR3 is TGTGCCAGCAGCTTGGGGCGACAGGGGGGCTACACCTTC.

The genes are TRBV7-2 and TRBJ1-2, with 7 bases that match TRBD1. With 4 bases clipped from V and 8 bases from J, the junction kept 4 bases outside the gene matches. The CDR3 loop spans 12 amino acids. The germline V gene encodes CDR1 SGHTA and CDR2 FQGNSA. The CDR3 region has the DNA TGTGCCAGCAGCTGGACAGGCCCCGGCTACACCTTC. It codes for CASSWTGPGYTF.

The chain has TRBV6-6 and TRBJ2-5; 10 nucleotides line up with TRBD2. The trim removed 3 bases at V and 4 bases at J, leaving 8 bases unmatched. This CDR3 spans 16 amino acids. Germline assignment: CDR1 MNHNY and CDR2 SVGAGI (reference sequence). The CDR3: CASSYSKRGGRETQYF. The CDR3 DNA reads as TGTGCCAGCAGTTATTCGAAGCGGGGGGGCCGAGAGACCCAGTACTTC.

The gene calls are TRBV5-1 and TRBJ2-1, with D hard to call. Trimming left V 0 bases short and J 6 bases short, with 7 bases between. Germline lookup yields CDR1 SGHRS and CDR2 YFSETQ. The CDR3 runs to 13 residues. The CDR3 spells CASSLVGSNEQFF. The CDR3 bases are TGCGCCAGCAGCTTGGTAGGCTCCAATGAGCAGTTCTTC.

J is TRBJ2-5 and V is TRBV7-9; 11 nucleotides match TRBD2. V dropped 8 bases and J dropped 4; count of bases not matched to a gene: 15. Germline values: CDR1 SEHNR, CDR2 FQNEAQ (reference sequence). The length of the CDR3 is 17 residues. The CDR3 nucleotides read TGTGCCAGCTCTACGGCCGGGACTAGCGGTGGAGGAGAGACCCAGTACTTC. Translating gives CASSTAGTSGGGETQYF.

This clone was detected only once. The genes are TRBV9 and TRBJ1-4, with D possibly TRBD1 on 5 matching bases. CDR1 SGDLS and CDR2 YYNGEE come from the germline V gene. The CDR3 is 14 residues long. Trimming took 4 bases from V and 4 from J, leaving 11 bases between them. The DNA for the CDR3 is TGTGCCAGCAGCTCCCGGGACCTTAATGAAAAACTGTTTTTT. Its protein is CASSSRDLNEKLFF.